One sample yielded the 28 T cell receptor beta chains listed below, sequenced in a study of response to subunit inactivated influenza vaccine. TCRdb fed the RT-PCR reads into MiXCR, producing one record per CDR3 protein. The table has around 190,000 distinct CDR3 sequences, 14% seen once; the top ten hold 26%. The material was CD8+ T cells sorted from PBMCs, obtained about 5 days after vaccination. The origin of the receptors is a man aged 50-60 years who received an inactivated influenza vaccine.

In its sample, this clonotype was seen a few times. J is TRBJ1-1 and V is TRBV6-5; TRBD1 matches 7 bases. This CDR3 is 15 amino acids long. Germline values: CDR1 MNHEY, CDR2 SVGAGI. Germline trimming cut 0 bases from V and 1 base from J; bases unmatched to any gene: 2. The CDR3 loop reads CASSYSTGRNTEAFF. The CDR3 nucleotides read TGTGCCAGCAGTTACTCGACAGGGCGGAACACTGAAGCTTTCTTT.

This clonotype has a handful of counts. The CDR3 DNA reads TGTGCCAGCTCAGGTTTGGACTCCTACGAGCAGTACTTC. Amino acid sequence: CASSGLDSYEQYF. This chain joins TRBV28 and TRBJ2-7; D uncertain. V shed 8 bases and J shed 0 bases, with 11 bases lying between them. Per the germline V gene, CDR1 is MDHEN and CDR2 is SYDVKM. This CDR3 has 13 amino acids.

Remarks on this clonotype: A read error may account for a junction end that differs from germline. This chain's CDR3 is CASSQDGLADF. The CDR3 DNA reads TGTGCCAGCAGCCAAGACGGACTGGCCGACTTC. The rearrangement joins TRBV4-2 to TRBJ1-2; no clear D. The CDR3 runs to 11 residues. From germline, CDR1 is LGHNA and CDR2 YNFKEQ.

The chain joins TRBV18 to TRBJ2-1; 10 bases align to TRBD1. The CDR3 is 14 amino acids. The germline V gene encodes CDR1 KGHSH and CDR2 LQKENI. Trimming took 6 bases from V and 2 from J; bases not matched to a gene: 1. The chain's CDR3 is CASSGTGAYNEQFF. The DNA for the CDR3 is TGTGCCAGCTCGGGGACAGGGGCCTACAATGAGCAGTTCTTC. Full variable domain (rest looked up from reference TRBV18 and TRBJ2-1): NAGVMQNPRHLVRRRGQEARLRCSPMKGHSHVYWYRQLPEEGLKFMVYLQKENIIDESGMPKERFSAEFPKEGPSILRIQQVVRGDSAAYFCASSGTGAYNEQFFGPGTRLTVL.

The CDR3 bases are TGTGCCTCCACGGACGGCCTCTACACCTTC. Translated: CASTDGLYTF. The rearrangement uses TRBV12-3 or TRBV12-4 and TRBJ1-2; no firm D call. The CDR3 loop spans 10 amino acids. The V gene lost 11 bases and the J gene lost 10 bases, with 14 bases spanning the gap.

This clonotype was detected only a few times. The chain recombines TRBV10-3 with TRBJ1-3, with no clear D. This CDR3 contains 11 residues. V was pared by 5 bases and J by 3 bases, with 2 bases between. Germline V gene data show CDR1 as ENHRY and CDR2 as SYGVKD. The CDR3 DNA sequence: TGTGCCATCAGTCGTGGAAACACCATATATTTT. Translating it yields CAISRGNTIYF.

Ten or more counts support this clonotype. The chain is built from TRBV5-1 and TRBJ2-7; either TRBD1 or TRBD2 may fit D (5 bases each). V lost 5 bases, J lost 1 base, and 7 bases lay in between. The germline gives CDR1 SGHRS, CDR2 YFSETQ. The CDR3 length is 12 residues. The CDR3 reads CASRGDSYEQYF. The CDR3 bases are TGCGCCAGCAGGGGGGATTCCTACGAGCAGTACTTC.

V is TRBV3-1 and J is TRBJ2-5, with D unresolved. The length of the CDR3 is 12 residues. The V and J ends lost 8 bases and 5 bases respectively, with 12 bases between them. Germline V gene data show CDR1 as LGHDT and CDR2 as YNNKEL (reference sequence). In nucleotides, the CDR3 is TGTGCCAGCGCACAATCGAGGGAGACCCAGTACTTC. Translated: CASAQSRETQYF.

V gene TRBV29-1 combines with J gene TRBJ2-5, with 8 positions matching TRBD1. The CDR3 is 14 amino acids. Germline CDR1 is SQVTM and CDR2 is ANQGSEA. J was trimmed by 10 bases and V by 4 bases; bases with no gene match: 14. CDR3 in DNA: TGCAGCGTTGCTCCGGGACAGGAAGATACAGGCCAGTACTTC. It specifies CSVAPGQEDTGQYF.

A few counts support this clonotype. The chain couples TRBV7-9 to TRBJ1-1; the D gene is possibly TRBD1 (5 bases). CDR1 is SEHNR and CDR2 is FQNEAQ in the germline V gene (reference sequence). With 2 bases removed from V and 5 bases from J, the gap between germline ends came to 9 bases. This CDR3 has 13 amino acids. CDR3 bases: TGTGCCAGCAGCTTAAATGGGGCGACTGAAGCTTTCTTT. The encoded protein is CASSLNGATEAFF.

Comments on this clonotype: At one of its ends the junction is not consistent with the germline gene, which may arise from a read error. This CDR3 reads CASSSGLGGSYEQYF. The CDR3 DNA is TGTGCTAGCAGCTCGGGACTAGGAGGCTCCTACGAGCAGTACTTC. The rearrangement links TRBV7-7 to TRBJ2-7; 8 positions agree with TRBD2. This CDR3 region has 15 residues. Germline V CDR1 and CDR2: SSHAT, FNYEAQ (reference sequence).

CDR3 region: CASSQTLYEQYF. The CDR3 DNA reads TGTGCCAGCAGTCAGACACTCTACGAGCAGTACTTC. The chain has TRBV12-3 or TRBV12-4 and TRBJ2-7; D is ambiguous. CDR3 size: 12 residues. Trimming removed 5 bases from V and 3 bases from J, with 8 bases in between.

The rearrangement uses TRBV6-2 or TRBV6-3 and TRBJ2-1; 12 nucleotides line up with TRBD1. This CDR3 region has 15 residues. V lost 5 bases, J lost 5 bases, and 4 bases stayed unmatched. Germline V gene lookup returns CDR1 MNHEY and CDR2 SVGEGT. This CDR3 reads CASSPGTGGNNEQFF. In DNA form, the CDR3 reads TGTGCCAGCAGTCCCGGGACAGGGGGCAACAATGAGCAGTTCTTC.

This chain joins TRBV9 and TRBJ2-7; the match to TRBD1 covers 12 bases. The CDR3 is 16 amino acids. J was trimmed by 5 bases and V by 4 bases; bases with no gene match: 10. The germline V gene encodes CDR1 SGDLS and CDR2 YYNGEE. CDR3 in DNA: TGTGCCAGCAGCACCGGGACAGGGGGCTGGTACGACGAGCAGTACTTC. Amino acids: CASSTGTGGWYDEQYF.

The V and J genes are TRBV29-1 and TRBJ2-5; 11 bases are a match to TRBD2. After removal of 3 bases from V and 5 bases from J, the junction contained 8 bases not matched to a gene. This CDR3 has 15 residues. Germline-derived CDR1 and CDR2 are SQVTM and ANQGSEA. The DNA of the CDR3 is TGCAGCGTTGAGAAACTAGCGGGAGTACGGGAGACCCAGTACTTC. Translation gives CSVEKLAGVRETQYF.

There are a few counts of this clonotype. The CDR3 region is CATSSGVGSQNIQYF. CDR3 nucleotides: TGTGCCACCAGCAGCGGGGTTGGCAGCCAAAACATTCAGTACTTC. This chain links TRBV15 with TRBJ2-4; tentative D call: TRBD2 (5 bases). The CDR3 has 15 amino acids. Trimming removed 3 bases from V and 5 bases from J, with 14 bases in between. Germline V lookup: CDR1 LNHNV, CDR2 YYDKDF (reference sequence).

This clonotype was counted at least ten times. This chain links TRBV11-2 with TRBJ2-1, with TRBD2 matching 10 bases. CDR1 SGHAT and CDR2 FQNNGV come from the germline V gene. There are 15 residues in the CDR3. The V and J ends lost 3 bases and 7 bases, in that order; junction bases with no gene match: 6. The CDR3 loop reads CASSLSSGSGNEQFF. For the CDR3, the DNA is TGTGCCAGCAGCTTGTCTAGCGGGAGTGGTAATGAGCAGTTCTTC.

The V and J genes are TRBV5-1 and TRBJ2-7; D ambiguous. This CDR3 spans 15 amino acids. Trimming pared 0 bases from V and 2 bases from J, leaving 12 bases between. Germline assignment: CDR1 SGHRS and CDR2 YFSETQ. The CDR3 DNA sequence: TGCGCCAGCAGCTTGGCGACCGGAGTTGCCTACGAGCAGTACTTC. It translates to CASSLATGVAYEQYF.

This clonotype has just a few counts. The rearrangement links TRBV24-1 to TRBJ1-2, with 9 bases aligning to TRBD1. Looked up from germline, CDR1 is KGHDR and CDR2 is SFDVKD. This CDR3 contains 15 residues. V shed 4 bases, J shed 6 bases, and the junction held 8 bases outside the gene matches. CDR3 DNA sequence: TGTGCCACCAGTGACGACCCGGGACAGGGAGATGGCTACACCTTC. It specifies CATSDDPGQGDGYTF.

The genes are TRBV3-1 and TRBJ2-5; D perhaps matches TRBD2 (6 bases). In germline, CDR1 is LGHDT, CDR2 YNNKEL (reference sequence). The V end was cut by 4 bases, the J end by 0 bases, with 12 bases between. This CDR3 spans 15 amino acids. In DNA, the CDR3 is TGTGCCAGCAGCCTCCGCGGGGAGTACCAAGAGACCCAGTACTTC. It codes for CASSLRGEYQETQYF.

The sample holds a few counts of this clonotype. This chain uses TRBV5-1 with TRBJ2-7; 14 bases map to TRBD2. The germline V gene has CDR1 SGHRS and CDR2 YFSETQ. This CDR3 spans 15 amino acids. Trimming at V came to 0 bases and at J to 5 bases, leaving 1 base not matched to a gene. The CDR3 DNA reads TGCGCCAGCAGCTTGGGGACTAGCGGGGGGAACGAGCAGTACTTC. Amino acids: CASSLGTSGGNEQYF.

In its sample, this clonotype was seen many times. The gene calls are TRBV7-9 and TRBJ2-7; no firm D call. Germline CDR1 reads SEHNR; CDR2 reads FQNEAQ (reference sequence). Trimming stripped 0 bases from V and 2 bases from J, with 5 bases between. The CDR3 loop spans 13 amino acids. The CDR3 loop is CASSLAATYEQYF. CDR3 DNA: TGTGCCAGCAGCTTAGCGGCGACCTACGAGCAGTACTTC.

The gene calls are TRBV12-5 and TRBJ2-1; D may be TRBD1 or TRBD2 (5 bases each). In germline, CDR1 is LGHNT, CDR2 FRNRAP. Trimming stripped 4 bases from V and 7 bases from J, with 20 bases between. The CDR3 contains 16 residues. CDR3 loop: CASGSGALGWMNEQFF. The CDR3 DNA reads as TGTGCTAGTGGTTCCGGGGCCCTCGGGTGGATGAATGAGCAGTTCTTC.

The rearrangement uses TRBV15 and TRBJ2-2; D assignment may be TRBD1 or TRBD2 (6 bases each). V was clipped by 1 base and J by 7 bases, with 16 bases between them. CDR3 size: 16 residues. Germline lookup yields CDR1 LNHNV and CDR2 YYDKDF (reference sequence). CDR3 DNA: TGTGCCACCAGCAGAGTCGTCGGGGGCGCGGGCGGGGAGCTGTTTTTT. Translating gives CATSRVVGGAGGELFF. The variable domain in full, completed from reference TRBV15 and TRBJ2-2, reads DAMVIQNPRYQVTQFGKPVTLSCSQTLNHNVMYWYQQKSSQAPKLLFHYYDKDFNNEADTPDNFQSRRPNTSFCFLDIRSPGLGDTAMYLCATSRVVGGAGGELFFGEGSRLTVL.

This clonotype was detected many times. J is TRBJ2-1 and V is TRBV7-3; 11 positions agree with TRBD2. CDR1 is SGHTA and CDR2 is FQGTGA in the germline V gene. V lost 2 bases and J lost 2; bases outside the gene matches: 8. The CDR3 runs to 18 residues. CDR3 nucleotides: TGTGCCAGCAGCTTAGGCCCACTAGCGGGAGCGCCCTACAATGAGCAGTTCTTC. This codes for CASSLGPLAGAPYNEQFF.

This clonotype was counted once. The chain recombines TRBV5-5 with TRBJ1-1; D gene uncertain. CDR1 is SGHKS and CDR2 is YYEKEE in the germline V gene (reference sequence). V was trimmed by 5 bases and J by 7 bases, leaving 15 bases between them. The CDR3 has 13 residues. CDR3 region: CASREGVIGEAFF. CDR3 coding DNA: TGTGCCAGCAGAGAGGGAGTTATAGGTGAAGCTTTCTTT.

This clonotype was observed a handful of times. The chain has TRBV4-3 and TRBJ2-1; D may match TRBD1 or TRBD2 (6 bases each). Trimming took off 0 bases at V and 4 bases at J, with 13 bases between the two ends. The CDR3 contains 16 residues. From germline, CDR1 is LGHNA and CDR2 YSLEER. Written as DNA, the CDR3 is TGCGCCAGCAGCCAAGATGGAGGGGGGCTTTACAATGAGCAGTTCTTC. It translates to CASSQDGGGLYNEQFF.

V is TRBV18 and J is TRBJ2-3; D ambiguous. This CDR3 spans 13 amino acids. Germline CDR1 reads KGHSH; CDR2 reads LQKENI. The ends were cut back, 6 bases at V and 1 base at J, with 8 bases in the middle. CDR3 nucleotide sequence: TGTGCCAGCTCCCGAGTGGGCACAGATACGCAGTATTTT. It specifies CASSRVGTDTQYF.